Presented here are 24 T cell receptor beta chains from one specimen sequenced in a study of cytomegalovirus exposure and HLA in healthy donors. 13 Jbeta primers and 60 Vbeta primers were used for the PCR. TCRdb's copy holds only in-frame clones and misses some; the assay was immunoSEQ multiplex PCR. The sample carries some 160,000 clones, about 72% recorded once. Input material: PBMCs. The receptor set was obtained from a man in his forties or fifties in good health and CMV-seropositive.

The chain has TRBV25-1 and TRBJ1-1, with a possible D match to TRBD1 (5 bases). CDR1 is MGHDK and CDR2 is SYGVNS in the germline V gene. V gave up 7 bases and J gave up 6 bases, with 24 bases separating them. The CDR3 covers 16 residues. This chain's CDR3 is CASTPRDGGSGAEAFF. The CDR3 region has the DNA TGTGCCAGCACCCCCCGGGACGGAGGAAGCGGGGCTGAAGCTTTCTTT.

The genes are TRBV19 and TRBJ2-3; D is ambiguous. CDR3 length: 14 residues. With 6 bases removed from V and 0 bases from J, the gap between germline ends came to 10 bases. The germline V gene has CDR1 LNHDA and CDR2 SQIVND (reference sequence). The CDR3 sequence is CASRDTVSTDTQYF. CDR3 in DNA: TGTGCCAGTAGGGATACAGTTAGCACAGATACGCAGTATTTT.

The chain links TRBV4-1 to TRBJ2-3; possible D gene TRBD2, 7 bases. Germline lookup yields CDR1 MGHRA and CDR2 YSYEKL. V was pared by 0 bases and J by 11 bases, with 18 bases between. This CDR3 spans 15 amino acids. The CDR3, as DNA: TGCGCCAGCAGCCAAGACCCCCACGGGGGGCCTGGGCAGTATTTT. As protein: CASSQDPHGGPGQYF.

This clone was observed a few times. The chain combines TRBV28 with TRBJ1-6, with 7 positions matching TRBD1. Germline values: CDR1 MDHEN, CDR2 SYDVKM. V lost 7 bases, J lost 2 bases, and 11 bases stayed unmatched. The CDR3 loop spans 17 amino acids. The CDR3 DNA is TGTGCCAGCACTATTCCTGTGGGACAGCCCTATAATTCACCCCTCCACTTT. Translating gives CASTIPVGQPYNSPLHF.

The chain employs TRBV19 and TRBJ1-1; D might be TRBD1 (6 bases). Between the trimmed V and J ends, which lost 4 bases and 5 bases, there was a span of 11 bases. CDR3 size: 13 residues. The germline gives CDR1 LNHDA, CDR2 SQIVND (reference sequence). As DNA, the CDR3 is TGTGCCAGTAGTAGAAGACAGGAGACTGAAGCTTTCTTT. Amino acid sequence: CASSRRQETEAFF.

The chain combines TRBV5-4 with TRBJ1-1; D is perhaps TRBD1 (6 bases). This CDR3 is built from 16 residues. Trimming stripped 0 bases from V and 2 bases from J, with 14 bases between. Germline values: CDR1 SGHNT, CDR2 YYREEE (reference sequence). CDR3 sequence: CASSLGGGRENTEAFF. In DNA form, the CDR3 reads TGTGCCAGCAGCTTGGGGGGGGGCAGGGAAAACACTGAAGCTTTCTTT.

With regard to this clone: Other DNA variants within this sample encode the same CDR3. The rearrangement uses TRBV4-1 and TRBJ1-6; 8 bases align to TRBD1. The V segment lost 4 bases and the J segment 10 bases; nucleotides outside the gene matches: 12. Germline V gene sequence: CDR1 MGHRA, CDR2 YSYEKL. The CDR3 is 16 amino acids. CDR3 coding DNA: TGCGCCAGCAGCCGACCGTCAGGGGGCGAGCGCTCACCCCTCCACTTT. Residues: CASSRPSGGERSPLHF.

J is TRBJ2-7 and V is TRBV5-1; TRBD1 matches 7 bases. The V and J ends lost 0 bases and 6 bases, in that order; junction bases with no gene match: 9. The CDR3 length is 15 residues. Germline loops: CDR1 SGHRS, CDR2 YFSETQ. The CDR3 here is CASSLGGQFSSEQYF. DNA for the CDR3: TGCGCCAGCAGCTTGGGGGGACAGTTTTCTAGCGAGCAGTACTTC.

In this sample, this clone turned up a few times. The gene calls are TRBV7-9 and TRBJ1-3; D is perhaps TRBD1 (5 bases). The germline gives CDR1 SEHNR, CDR2 FQNEAQ (reference sequence). CDR3 length equals 16 residues. V lost 4 bases, J lost 2 bases, and 15 bases lay in between. The CDR3, as DNA: TGTGCCAGCAGCTCCTCCGGGACTAGGACTGGAAACACCATATATTTT. Amino acids: CASSSSGTRTGNTIYF.

This clone showed up just once. V is TRBV2 and J is TRBJ1-2; 8 nucleotides align to TRBD1. Germline CDR1 and CDR2: SNHLY and FYNNEI. V trimming: 7 bases; J trimming: 10 bases; junction bases outside the gene matches: 11. This CDR3 comprises 13 residues. This CDR3 reads CASKPLTGGVYTF. CDR3 nucleotides: TGTGCCAGCAAACCTCTTACAGGGGGGGTCTACACCTTC.

The chain carries TRBV7-3 and TRBJ2-7, with 9 bases fitting TRBD1. This CDR3 spans 14 amino acids. With 4 bases clipped from V and 4 bases from J, the junction kept 5 bases outside the gene matches. The germline V gene encodes CDR1 SGHTA and CDR2 FQGTGA. The DNA for the CDR3 is TGTGCCAGCAGCTCCGGGACAGGGAGTTACGAGCAGTACTTC. Translating it yields CASSSGTGSYEQYF.

This rearrangement joins TRBV19 to TRBJ2-1; 9 bases map to TRBD1. The V gene end was trimmed by 5 bases and the J gene end by 1 base; junction bases not matched to a gene: 3. CDR1 and CDR2 (germline): LNHDA, SQIVND (reference sequence). The CDR3 runs 15 residues. This CDR3 reads CASSGQGRSYNEQFF. The CDR3 DNA reads as TGTGCCAGTAGTGGACAGGGGAGGTCCTACAATGAGCAGTTCTTC.

The gene calls are TRBV10-2 and TRBJ2-5; D ambiguous. Germline CDR1 is WSHSY and CDR2 is SAAADI. Trimming stripped 4 bases from V and 1 base from J, with 10 bases between. The CDR3 spans 14 residues. The DNA of the CDR3 is TGCGCCAGCAGTGTGTACTTCCCCCAAGAGACCCAGTACTTC. Amino acid sequence: CASSVYFPQETQYF.

This clone was seen only a few times. The chain links TRBV6-5 to TRBJ2-5; TRBD1 might be the D (5 bases). CDR3 length equals 13 residues. CDR1 and CDR2 from the germline V gene are MNHEY and SVGAGI. V was clipped by 7 bases and J by 0 bases, with 9 bases between them. The CDR3 coding sequence is TGTGCCAGCAAGCCAGGGTACCAAGAGACCCAGTACTTC. This codes for CASKPGYQETQYF.

The chain joins TRBV7-2 to TRBJ1-3; 7 nucleotides line up with TRBD1. The germline V gene encodes CDR1 SGHTA and CDR2 FQGNSA. J was trimmed by 4 bases and V by 5 bases; bases with no gene match: 8. The CDR3 loop spans 15 amino acids. CDR3 sequence reads: CASSPGGTLGNTIYF. As DNA, the CDR3 is TGTGCCAGCAGCCCAGGGGGGACACTAGGAAACACCATATATTTT.

The rearrangement joins TRBV27 to TRBJ2-5, with 11 bases matching TRBD2. CDR3 length equals 15 residues. Unmatched junction bases numbered 3, after V lost 5 bases and J lost 1 base. The germline gives CDR1 MNHEY, CDR2 SMNVEV (reference sequence). DNA of the CDR3: TGTGCCAGCAGTCAACTAGCGGGGGTCCAAGAGACCCAGTACTTC. It is translated as CASSQLAGVQETQYF.

The V and J genes are TRBV7-3 and TRBJ1-6; D possibly corresponds to TRBD1 (5 bases). The germline V gene has CDR1 SGHTA and CDR2 FQGTGA. Trimming removed 1 base at V and 10 bases at J, with 11 bases between. This CDR3 contains 14 residues. This chain's CDR3 is CASSLRGSRSPLHF. CDR3 sequence (DNA): TGTGCCAGCAGCTTAAGGGGCAGTCGGTCACCCCTCCACTTT.

The rearrangement joins TRBV7-9 to TRBJ1-4, with D possibly matching TRBD1 (5 bases). Between the trimmed V and J ends, which lost 1 base and 7 bases, there was a span of 13 bases. Per germline, CDR1 SEHNR and CDR2 FQNEAQ (reference sequence). The CDR3 runs 15 residues. Here the CDR3 reads CASSLVAGQGEKLFF. The CDR3 DNA reads TGTGCCAGCAGCTTAGTTGCAGGGCAAGGTGAAAAACTGTTTTTT.

This chain links TRBV6-6 with TRBJ2-2; 9 bases line up with TRBD2. CDR1 is MNHNY, CDR2 SVGAGI, per germline (reference sequence). The CDR3 is 16 residues long. Trimming cost V 6 bases and J 7 bases; bases outside gene matches: 12. The DNA for the CDR3 is TGTGCCAGCAGCCTGTGGGCGGGGGGGCCAGTCGGGGAGCTGTTTTTT. Amino acids: CASSLWAGGPVGELFF.

The chain is built from TRBV19 and TRBJ2-1; a weak D match, TRBD2 (5 bases). Germline values: CDR1 LNHDA, CDR2 SQIVND (reference sequence). The CDR3 runs 12 residues. V lost 9 bases and J 8 bases, leaving 14 bases between the germline ends. The CDR3 nucleotides are TGTGCCAGCACCGAATGGGGAGATGAGCAGTTCTTC. Its protein product is CASTEWGDEQFF.

This chain links TRBV6-6 with TRBJ2-5; D possibly corresponds to TRBD1 (6 bases). V dropped 6 bases and J dropped 4 bases, with 21 bases sitting between them. The CDR3 covers 16 residues. CDR1 is MNHNY, CDR2 SVGAGI, per germline (reference sequence). CDR3 loop: CASSPTLPGAGETQYF. CDR3 in DNA: TGTGCCAGCAGCCCTACCCTCCCAGGGGCAGGAGAGACCCAGTACTTC.

The chain joins TRBV7-8 to TRBJ1-2, with 8 bases aligning to TRBD1. Germline lookup yields CDR1 SGHVS and CDR2 FQNEAQ. CDR3 length: 14 amino acids. J gave up 5 bases and V 1 base, and 3 bases lay outside the gene matches. The CDR3 coding sequence is TGTGCCAGCAGCTTAGTGGACAGGGAATATGGCTACACCTTC. Amino acids: CASSLVDREYGYTF.

Only a few counts were recorded for this clone. The V and J genes are TRBV6-5 and TRBJ1-6; TRBD1 matches 9 bases. There are 15 residues in the CDR3. V gave up 6 bases and J gave up 10 bases; unmatched junction bases: 10. Germline assignment: CDR1 MNHEY and CDR2 SVGAGI. The CDR3 coding sequence is TGTGCCAGCAGAGCCCCGGGACAGGGTAGCTCACCCCTCCACTTT. Translating gives CASRAPGQGSSPLHF.

V and J are TRBV2 and TRBJ2-6; 7 bases align to TRBD1. CDR3 length equals 17 residues. Unmatched junction bases numbered 5, after V lost 3 bases and J lost 0 bases. Looked up from germline, CDR1 is SNHLY and CDR2 is FYNNEI. The CDR3 sequence is CASSDGGQASGANVLTF. The CDR3 DNA sequence: TGTGCCAGCAGTGATGGCGGACAGGCCTCTGGGGCCAACGTCCTGACTTTC.